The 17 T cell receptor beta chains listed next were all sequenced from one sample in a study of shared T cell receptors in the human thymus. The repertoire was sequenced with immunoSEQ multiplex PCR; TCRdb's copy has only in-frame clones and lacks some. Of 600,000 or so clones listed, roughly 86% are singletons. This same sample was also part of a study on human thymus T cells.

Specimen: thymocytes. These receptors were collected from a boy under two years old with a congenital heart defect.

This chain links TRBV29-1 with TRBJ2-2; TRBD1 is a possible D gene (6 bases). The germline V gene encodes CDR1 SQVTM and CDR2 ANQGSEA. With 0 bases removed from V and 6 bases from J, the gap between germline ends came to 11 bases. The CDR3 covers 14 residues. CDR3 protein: CSVEETGSPGELFF. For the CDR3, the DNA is TGCAGCGTTGAAGAGACAGGTTCCCCCGGGGAGCTGTTTTTT.

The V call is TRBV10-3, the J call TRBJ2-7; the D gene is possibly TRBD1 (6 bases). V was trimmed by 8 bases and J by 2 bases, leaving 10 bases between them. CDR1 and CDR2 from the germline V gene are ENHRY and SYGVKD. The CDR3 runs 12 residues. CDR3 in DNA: TGTGCCATCGGGGGCAGAGCCTACGAGCAGTACTTC. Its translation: CAIGGRAYEQYF.

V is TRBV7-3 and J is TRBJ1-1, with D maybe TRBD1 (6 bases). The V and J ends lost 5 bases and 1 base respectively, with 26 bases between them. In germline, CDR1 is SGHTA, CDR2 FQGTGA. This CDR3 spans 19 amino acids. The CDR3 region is CASSLLRWGGTLENTEAFF. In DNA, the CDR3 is TGTGCCAGCAGCCTATTAAGGTGGGGGGGCACCCTTGAGAACACTGAAGCTTTCTTT.

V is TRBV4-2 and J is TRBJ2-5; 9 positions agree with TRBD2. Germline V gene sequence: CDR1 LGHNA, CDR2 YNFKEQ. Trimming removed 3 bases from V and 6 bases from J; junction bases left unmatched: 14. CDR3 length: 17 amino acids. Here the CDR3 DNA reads TGTGCCAGCAGCCAGTTAATCCTAGCGGGGAACAGCCAGACCCAGTACTTC. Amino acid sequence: CASSQLILAGNSQTQYF.

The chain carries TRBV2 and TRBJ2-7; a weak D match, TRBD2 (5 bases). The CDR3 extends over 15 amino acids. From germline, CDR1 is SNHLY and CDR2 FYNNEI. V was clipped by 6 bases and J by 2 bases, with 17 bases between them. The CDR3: CASREARTETYEQYF. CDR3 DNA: TGTGCCAGCAGGGAGGCGAGGACGGAGACCTACGAGCAGTACTTC.

CDR3 region: CASRGTVEAFF. The CDR3 DNA reads as TGTGCCAGCAGAGGGACAGTTGAAGCTTTCTTT. V and J are TRBV7-9 and TRBJ1-1; 7 bases are shared with TRBD1. The CDR3 sequence is 11 residues long. Germline CDR1 reads SEHNR; CDR2 reads FQNEAQ (reference sequence). The V and J ends lost 6 bases and 7 bases, in that order; junction bases with no gene match: 2.

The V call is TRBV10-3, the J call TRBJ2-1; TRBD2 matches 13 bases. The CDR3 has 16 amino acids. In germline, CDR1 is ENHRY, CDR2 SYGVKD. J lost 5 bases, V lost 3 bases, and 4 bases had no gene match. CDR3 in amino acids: CAISDGGTSGDNEQFF. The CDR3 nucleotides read TGTGCCATCAGTGATGGTGGGACTAGCGGGGACAATGAGCAGTTCTTC.

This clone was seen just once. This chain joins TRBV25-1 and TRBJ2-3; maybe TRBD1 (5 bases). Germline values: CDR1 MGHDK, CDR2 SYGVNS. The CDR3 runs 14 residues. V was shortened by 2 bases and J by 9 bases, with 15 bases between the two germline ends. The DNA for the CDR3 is TGTGCCAGCAGTGAAGGGGCTAGGGCGCGGACGCAGTATTTT. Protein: CASSEGARARTQYF.

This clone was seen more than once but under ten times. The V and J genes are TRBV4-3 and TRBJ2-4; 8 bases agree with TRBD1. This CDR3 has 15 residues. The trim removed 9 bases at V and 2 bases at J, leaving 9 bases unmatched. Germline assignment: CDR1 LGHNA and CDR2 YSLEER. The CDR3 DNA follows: TGCGCCAGTCGTTCCGGGACAGGAACCAAAAACATTCAGTACTTC. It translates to CASRSGTGTKNIQYF.

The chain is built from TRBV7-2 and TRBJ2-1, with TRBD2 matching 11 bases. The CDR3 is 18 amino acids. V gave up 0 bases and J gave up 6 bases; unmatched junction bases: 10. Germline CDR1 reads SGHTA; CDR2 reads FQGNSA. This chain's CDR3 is CASSLAGIAGGDLNEQFF. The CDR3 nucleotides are TGTGCCAGCAGCTTAGCGGGAATAGCGGGGGGGGACCTCAATGAGCAGTTCTTC.

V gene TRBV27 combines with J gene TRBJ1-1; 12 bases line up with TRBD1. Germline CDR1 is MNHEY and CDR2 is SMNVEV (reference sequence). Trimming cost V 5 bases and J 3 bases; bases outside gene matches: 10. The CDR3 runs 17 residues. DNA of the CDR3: TGTGCCAGCAGTCCGGGGACAGGGGGCCGAGGGGACACTGAAGCTTTCTTT. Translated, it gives CASSPGTGGRGDTEAFF.

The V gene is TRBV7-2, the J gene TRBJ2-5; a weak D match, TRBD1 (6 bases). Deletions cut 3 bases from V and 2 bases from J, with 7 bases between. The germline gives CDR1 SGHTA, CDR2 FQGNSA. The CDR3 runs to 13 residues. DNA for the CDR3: TGTGCCAGCAGCTTTGGACAGCAAGAGACCCAGTACTTC. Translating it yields CASSFGQQETQYF.

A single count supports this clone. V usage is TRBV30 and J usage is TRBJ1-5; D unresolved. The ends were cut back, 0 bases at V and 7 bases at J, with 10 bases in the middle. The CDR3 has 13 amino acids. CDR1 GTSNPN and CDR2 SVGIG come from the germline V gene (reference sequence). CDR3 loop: CAWSVDLGQPQHF. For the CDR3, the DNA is TGTGCCTGGAGTGTAGATTTGGGCCAGCCCCAGCATTTT.

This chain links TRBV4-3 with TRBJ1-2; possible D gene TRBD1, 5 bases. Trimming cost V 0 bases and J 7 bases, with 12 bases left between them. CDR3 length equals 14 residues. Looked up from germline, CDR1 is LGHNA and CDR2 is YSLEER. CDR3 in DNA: TGCGCCAGCAGCCAAGATGCAGGGTCGGGTGGCTACACCTTC. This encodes CASSQDAGSGGYTF.

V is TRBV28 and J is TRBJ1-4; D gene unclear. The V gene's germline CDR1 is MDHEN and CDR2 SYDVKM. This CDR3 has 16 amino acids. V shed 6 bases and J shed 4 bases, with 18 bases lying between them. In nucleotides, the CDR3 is TGTGCCAGCAGCCCGCTTGCAGGCGAAATTAATGAAAAACTGTTTTTT. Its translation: CASSPLAGEINEKLFF.

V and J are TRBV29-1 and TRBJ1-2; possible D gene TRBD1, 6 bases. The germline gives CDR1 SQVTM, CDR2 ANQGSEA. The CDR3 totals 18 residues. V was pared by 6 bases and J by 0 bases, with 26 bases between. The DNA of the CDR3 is TGCAGCGTCCTAACAGTTGGACAGCCCACACCCACTAACTATGGCTACACCTTC. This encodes CSVLTVGQPTPTNYGYTF.

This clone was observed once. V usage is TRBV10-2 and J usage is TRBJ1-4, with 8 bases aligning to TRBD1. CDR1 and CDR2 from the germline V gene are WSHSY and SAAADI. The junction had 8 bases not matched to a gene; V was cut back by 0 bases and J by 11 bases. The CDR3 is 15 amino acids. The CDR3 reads CASSESSQGAHKLFF. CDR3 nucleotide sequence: TGCGCCAGCAGTGAGTCCTCGCAGGGGGCTCACAAACTGTTTTTT.